These T cell receptor beta chains were read from a single sample in a study of CD8+ T cells in alopecia areata. The method was immunoSEQ multiplex PCR; TCRdb's version includes in-frame clones alone and lacks a portion of them. In the table there are about 82,000 clones, just over 50% of which are singletons. The sequenced sample was NKG2D-high CD8+ T cells sorted from blood. The receptors shown here come from a human donor with alopecia areata. CDR3s leave out the opening cysteine and the closing phenylalanine or tryptophan. Each record gives: J gene, V gene, CDR3 protein.

>TRBJ2-7|TRBV5-4
ASSLMTGSYEQY
>TRBJ2-7|TRBV28
ASSLMGEQY
>TRBJ2-1|TRBV9
ASSVSGTSGGTISYNEQF
>TRBJ2-5|TRBV27
ASSLSGQQETQY
>TRBJ1-5|TRBV29-1
SVRSDNQPQH
>TRBJ2-7|TRBV14
ASSRYRGSSYEQY
>TRBJ2-4|TRBV4-3
ASSQEGGHQNIQY
>TRBJ2-7|TRBV29-1
SGEGEGAEQY
>TRBJ2-3|TRBV2
ASSEAWAYTSTDTQY
>TRBJ2-1|TRBV29-1
SVETSGGREQF
>TRBJ2-1|TRBV5-4
ASSLEGDEQF
>TRBJ2-1|TRBV9
ASSVGGGSSYNEQF
>TRBJ2-5|TRBV28
ASGPRGGLGQETQY
>TRBJ1-1|TRBV30
AWRTVNTEAF
>TRBJ2-7|TRBV29-1
SVRGLEDYEQY
>TRBJ1-2|TRBV29-1
SVDYTDYGYT
>TRBJ2-7|TRBV27
ATIRDSAPYEQY
>TRBJ2-3|TRBV29-1
SAGSPPDTQY
>TRBJ2-3|TRBV7-3
ASSLEGASTDTQY
>TRBJ2-1|TRBV28
ASSLNNEQF
>TRBJ2-7|TRBV7-9
ASSQTSGREKY
>TRBJ2-7|TRBV27
ASSRGQDLDEQY
>TRBJ2-1|TRBV30
AWSVLPYEQF
>TRBJ1-2|TRBV2
ASSYRGDYGYT
>TRBJ1-5|TRBV7-9
ASSLLSSDQPQH
>TRBJ2-5|TRBV7-9
ASSSGSQTQY
>TRBJ2-2|TRBV4-1
ASSLPGDGELF
>TRBJ2-1|TRBV29-1
SVVEGGGMSYNEQF
>TRBJ2-3|TRBV27
ASSSGGAPDTQY
>TRBJ2-3|TRBV28
ASSLGTGTGSYTQY
>TRBJ1-1|TRBV2
ASSFPVETGVNTEAF
>TRBJ1-2|TRBV6-5
ASRDPEHLVVGYT
>TRBJ2-3|TRBV7-8
ATSKDTPGTDTQY